The rows below give T cell receptor beta chains drawn from one sample of a study of post-analysis software for immune sequencing data. TCRdb reprocessed the PCR reads via MiXCR and lists one record per CDR3 protein. Among roughly 870,000 distinct CDR3 sequences listed, roughly 50% were seen once. The sample taken for sequencing was blood. Receptors originate from a girl under 18 with multiple sclerosis. CDR3s include the opening cysteine and the closing phenylalanine or tryptophan. A D gene is named only where the DNA matches it firmly. Rows give clone size only sometimes, using once, few, many, or a class for an expanded clone.

TRBV10-3,TRBJ2-5,.,few,TGTGCCATCAGTGACAGGTCAGGAGAGACCCAGTACTTC,CAISDRSGETQYF
TRBV29-1,TRBJ2-7,.,.,TGCAGCGTTCCTAGACAGGACTACTCCTACGAGCAGTACTTC,CSVPRQDYSYEQYF
TRBV29-1,TRBJ2-7,TRBD1,.,TGCAGCGTATGGACAGGGGGATACGAGCAGTACTTC,CSVWTGGYEQYF
TRBV7-9,TRBJ2-7,.,.,TGTGCCAGCAGCTCCCCGGACAGATACTCCTACGAGCAGTACTTC,CASSSPDRYSYEQYF
TRBV6-4,TRBJ2-1,TRBD1,few,TGTGCCAGCAGTGACATAACCGGGACAGGGGGCAATGAGCAGTTCTTC,CASSDITGTGGNEQFF
TRBV7-2,TRBJ2-1,.,.,TGTGCCAGCAGCTTATCCCCGGGGTTATACAATGAGCAGTTCTTC,CASSLSPGLYNEQFF
TRBV7-6,TRBJ2-7,TRBD2,.,TGTGCCAGCAGCTTCGACCGGCGAGCGGGAGGGCCGGGGAACGAGCAGTACTTC,CASSFDRRAGGPGNEQYF
TRBV20-1,TRBJ2-3,.,few,TGCAGTGCTAGGGTGGCGGCTTTGGGGACAGATACGCAGTATTTT,CSARVAALGTDTQYF
TRBV3-1,TRBJ2-1,.,.,TGTGCCAGCAGCCGGGGGCCGTGGAATGAGCAGTTCTTC,CASSRGPWNEQFF
TRBV18,TRBJ1-2,.,.,TGTGCCAGCTCACCACCAGGAGACTATGGCTACACCTTC,CASSPPGDYGYTF
TRBV20-1,TRBJ2-3,TRBD2,once,TGCAGTGCTAGAGATCCCCAACTAGCGGGAGGGCCGCGCACAGGTACGCAGTATTTT,CSARDPQLAGGPRTGTQYF
TRBV11-1,TRBJ2-7,TRBD2,.,TGTGCCAGCAGCTTAGGTCGCGGGAGGTCACGCGAGCAGTACTTC,CASSLGRGRSREQYF
TRBV6-1,TRBJ1-1,.,.,TGTGCCAGCAGTGAAATGTCTAGCACTTTCTTT,CASSEMSSTFF
TRBV12-3/TRBV12-4,TRBJ2-7,TRBD2,.,TGTGCCAGCAGTCCCCTAGCGGGAGAAGAGCAGTACTTC,CASSPLAGEEQYF
TRBV10-3,TRBJ1-2,TRBD1,.,TGTGCCATCAGGACTCCGGGACAGGGCCATGGGGCTAACCATGGCTACACCTTC,CAIRTPGQGHGANHGYTF
TRBV7-8,TRBJ1-5,.,.,TGTGCCAGCAGCTCCGAAGGGGTTGACAATCAGCCCCAGCATTTT,CASSSEGVDNQPQHF
TRBV9,TRBJ1-2,.,.,TGTGCCAGCAGCCGGTCCCATAACTATGGCTACACCTTC,CASSRSHNYGYTF
TRBV29-1,TRBJ2-5,.,few,TGCAGCGTTCTGGCCCCACCCCCGAACCAAGAGACCCAGTACTTC,CSVLAPPPNQETQYF